The source of this T cell receptor (beta chain) is a study of cytomegalovirus exposure and HLA in healthy donors. Study results and caveats: The investigators catalogued 160 or so TCR beta chains as cytomegalovirus-associated. Upon later analysis, TCR association rates were observed to vary by HLA locus, being highest for DRB1 and lowest for HLA-C.

About this clone itself: The antigen remains undetermined.

V was shortened by 3 bases and J by 4 bases, with 10 bases between the two germline ends. The germline CDR1 and CDR2 sequences are SGHRS and YFSETQ. The CDR3 extends over 13 amino acids. Both 60 Vbeta primers and 13 Jbeta primers went into the PCR. Clones were sequenced by immunoSEQ multiplex PCR, and TCRdb holds only the in-frame ones, with some missing. This sample carries approximately 150,000 clones, nearly 70% of them seen once, and the ten largest clones take more than 9%. Source material: PBMCs. The chain links TRBV5-1 to TRBJ1-2, with D unresolved. The source is a man aged 25-45 years in good health and CMV-seropositive. The CDR3 region is CASSWNQAYGYTF. Here the CDR3 DNA reads TGCGCCAGCAGCTGGAATCAGGCCTATGGCTACACCTTC.